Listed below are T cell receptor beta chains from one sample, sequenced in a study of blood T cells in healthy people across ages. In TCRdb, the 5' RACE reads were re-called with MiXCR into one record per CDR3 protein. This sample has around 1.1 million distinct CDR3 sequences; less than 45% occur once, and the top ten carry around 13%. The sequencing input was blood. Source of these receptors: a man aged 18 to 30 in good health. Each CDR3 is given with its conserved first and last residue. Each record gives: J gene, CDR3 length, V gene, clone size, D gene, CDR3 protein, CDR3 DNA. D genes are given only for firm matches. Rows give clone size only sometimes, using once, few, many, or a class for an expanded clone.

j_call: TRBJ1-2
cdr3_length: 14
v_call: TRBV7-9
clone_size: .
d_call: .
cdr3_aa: CASSSGGATHGYTF
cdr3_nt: TGTGCCAGCAGCTCCGGGGGGGCAACTCATGGCTACACCTTC

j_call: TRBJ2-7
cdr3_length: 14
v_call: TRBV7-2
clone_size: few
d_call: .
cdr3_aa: CASSAQGYRGEQYF
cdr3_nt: TGTGCCAGCAGCGCCCAGGGTTATCGTGGCGAGCAGTACTTC

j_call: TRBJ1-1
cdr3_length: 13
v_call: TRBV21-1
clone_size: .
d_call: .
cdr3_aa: CASNRHLNTEAFF
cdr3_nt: TGTGCCAGCAACAGACACCTGAACACTGAAGCTTTCTTT

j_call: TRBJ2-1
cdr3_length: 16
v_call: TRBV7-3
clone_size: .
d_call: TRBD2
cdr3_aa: CAGSPQFAGGWNEQFF
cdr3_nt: TGTGCCGGCAGCCCCCAATTCGCGGGGGGGTGGAATGAGCAGTTCTTC

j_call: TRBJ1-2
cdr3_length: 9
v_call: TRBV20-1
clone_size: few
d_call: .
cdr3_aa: CSARNGYTF
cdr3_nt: TGCAGTGCACGTAATGGCTACACCTTC

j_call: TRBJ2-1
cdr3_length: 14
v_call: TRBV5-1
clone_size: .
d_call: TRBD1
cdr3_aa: CASSLLGQGYEQFF
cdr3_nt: TGCGCCAGCAGCCTCCTCGGACAGGGCTATGAGCAGTTCTTC

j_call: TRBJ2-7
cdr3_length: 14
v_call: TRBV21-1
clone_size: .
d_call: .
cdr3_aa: CASSKENSSYEQYF
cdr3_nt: TGTGCCAGCAGCAAAGAAAATAGCTCCTACGAGCAGTACTTC

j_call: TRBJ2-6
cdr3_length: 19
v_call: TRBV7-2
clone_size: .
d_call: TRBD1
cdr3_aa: CASSNRTGGIGSGANVLTF
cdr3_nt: TGTGCCAGCAGCAACCGGACAGGGGGAATTGGATCTGGGGCCAACGTCCTGACTTTC

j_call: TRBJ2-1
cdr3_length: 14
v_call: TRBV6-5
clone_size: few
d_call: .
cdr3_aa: CASSSPAGISEQFF
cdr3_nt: TGTGCCAGCAGTTCCCCGGCAGGGATCAGTGAGCAGTTCTTC

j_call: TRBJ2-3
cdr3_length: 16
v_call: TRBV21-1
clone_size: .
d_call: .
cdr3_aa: CASSKEDTCLADTQYF
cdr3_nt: TGTGCCAGCAGCAAAGAGGACACCTGTCTAGCAGATACGCAGTATTTT

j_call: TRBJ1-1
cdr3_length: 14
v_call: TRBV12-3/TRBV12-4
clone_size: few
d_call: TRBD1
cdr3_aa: CASSRTGGGLQAFF
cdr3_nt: TGTGCCAGCAGTCGTACAGGGGGAGGTTTGCAAGCTTTCTTT

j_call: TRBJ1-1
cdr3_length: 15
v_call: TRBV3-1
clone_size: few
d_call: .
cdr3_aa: CASSQDSVEGTEAFF
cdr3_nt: TGTGCCAGCAGCCAAGATTCCGTAGAAGGCACTGAAGCTTTCTTT

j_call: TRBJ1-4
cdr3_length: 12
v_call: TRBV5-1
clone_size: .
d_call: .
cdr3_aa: CASRTEGEKLFF
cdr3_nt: TGCGCCAGCAGAACCGAGGGTGAAAAACTGTTTTTT

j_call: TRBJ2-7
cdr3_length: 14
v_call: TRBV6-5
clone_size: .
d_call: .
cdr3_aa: CASSYGDDSYEQYF
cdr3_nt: TGTGCCAGCAGTTACGGGGACGACTCCTACGAGCAGTACTTC

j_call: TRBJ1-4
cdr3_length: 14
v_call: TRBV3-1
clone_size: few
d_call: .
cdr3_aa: CASSQQGDGEKLFF
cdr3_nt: TGTGCCAGCAGCCAACAGGGCGACGGGGAAAAACTGTTTTTT

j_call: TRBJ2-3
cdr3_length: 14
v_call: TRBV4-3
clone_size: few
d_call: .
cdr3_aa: CASSPPGTEDTQYF
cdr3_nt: TGCGCCAGCAGCCCTCCCGGGACCGAAGATACGCAGTATTTT

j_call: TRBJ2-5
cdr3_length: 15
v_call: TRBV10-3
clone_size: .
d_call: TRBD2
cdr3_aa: CAISGPGLGLNEQYF
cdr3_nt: TGTGCCATCAGTGGGCCGGGACTAGGTTTGAATGAGCAGTACTTC

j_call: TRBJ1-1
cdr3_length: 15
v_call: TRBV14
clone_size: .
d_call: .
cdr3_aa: CASSQEGGVNTEAFF
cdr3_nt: TGTGCCAGCAGCCAAGAAGGAGGGGTAAACACTGAAGCTTTCTTT

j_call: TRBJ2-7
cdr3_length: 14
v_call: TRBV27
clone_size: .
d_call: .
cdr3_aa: CASSSAEVPYEQYF
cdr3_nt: TGTGCCAGCAGTTCAGCCGAGGTTCCCTACGAGCAGTACTTC

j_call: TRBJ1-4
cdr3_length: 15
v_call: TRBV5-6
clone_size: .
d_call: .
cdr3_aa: CASSSGPSPNEKLFF
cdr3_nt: TGTGCCAGCAGCTCCGGCCCAAGTCCGAATGAAAAACTGTTTTTT

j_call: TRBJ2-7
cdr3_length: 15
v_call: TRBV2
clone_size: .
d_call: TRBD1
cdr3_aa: CASRRAGTGTYEQYF
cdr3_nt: TGTGCCAGCAGGCGGGCCGGGACAGGGACCTACGAGCAGTACTTC

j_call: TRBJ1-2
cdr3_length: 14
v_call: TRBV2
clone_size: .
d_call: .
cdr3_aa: CASSESTDSLGYTF
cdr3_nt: TGTGCCAGCAGTGAGTCTACCGACTCCCTAGGCTACACCTTC

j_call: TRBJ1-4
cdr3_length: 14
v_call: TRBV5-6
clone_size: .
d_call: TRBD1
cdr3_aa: CASSLTGVEEKLFF
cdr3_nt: TGTGCCAGCAGCCTGACAGGGGTAGAGGAAAAACTGTTTTTT

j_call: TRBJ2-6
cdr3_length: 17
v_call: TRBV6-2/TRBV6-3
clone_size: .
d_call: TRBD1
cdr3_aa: CASSFGQVLSGANVLTF
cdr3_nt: TGTGCCAGCAGTTTCGGACAGGTCCTCTCTGGGGCCAACGTCCTGACTTTC

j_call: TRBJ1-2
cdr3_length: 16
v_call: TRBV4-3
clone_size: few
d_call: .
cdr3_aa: CASSQEGRGRLGGYTF
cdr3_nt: TGCGCCAGCAGCCAAGAGGGTAGGGGACGACTCGGAGGCTACACCTTC

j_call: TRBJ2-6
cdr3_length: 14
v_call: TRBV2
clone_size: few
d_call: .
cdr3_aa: CASILVTGANVLTF
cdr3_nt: TGTGCCAGCATCCTGGTTACTGGGGCCAACGTCCTGACTTTC

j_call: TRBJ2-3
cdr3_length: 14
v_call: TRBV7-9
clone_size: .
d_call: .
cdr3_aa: CASSLEGTPDTQYF
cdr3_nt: TGTGCCAGCAGCTTAGAAGGCACCCCAGATACGCAGTATTTT

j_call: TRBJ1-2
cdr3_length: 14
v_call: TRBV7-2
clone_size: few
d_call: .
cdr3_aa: CASSLSGDLRGYTF
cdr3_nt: TGTGCCAGCAGCTTATCGGGGGATCTCCGGGGCTACACCTTC

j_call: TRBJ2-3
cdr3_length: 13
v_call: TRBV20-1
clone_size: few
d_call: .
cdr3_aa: CSASGQNTDTQYF
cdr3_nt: TGCAGTGCTAGTGGCCAGAACACAGATACGCAGTATTTT

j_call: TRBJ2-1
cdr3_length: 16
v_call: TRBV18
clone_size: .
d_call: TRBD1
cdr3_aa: CASSPQGQGPYNEQFF
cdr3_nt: TGTGCCAGCTCACCACAGGGACAGGGGCCCTACAATGAGCAGTTCTTC

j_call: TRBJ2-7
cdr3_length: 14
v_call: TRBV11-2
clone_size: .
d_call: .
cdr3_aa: CASSGLAHYNEQYF
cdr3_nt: TGTGCCAGCAGCGGGCTAGCCCACTACAATGAGCAGTACTTC

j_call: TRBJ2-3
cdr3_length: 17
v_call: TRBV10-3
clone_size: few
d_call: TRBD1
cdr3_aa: CAISGIGDRDETDTQYF
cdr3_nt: TGTGCCATCAGTGGAATAGGGGACAGGGATGAAACAGATACGCAGTATTTT

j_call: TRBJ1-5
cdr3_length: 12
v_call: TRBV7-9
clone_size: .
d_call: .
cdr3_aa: CASSSSPGDKHF
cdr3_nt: TGTGCCAGCAGCTCATCCCCCGGAGATAAGCATTTT

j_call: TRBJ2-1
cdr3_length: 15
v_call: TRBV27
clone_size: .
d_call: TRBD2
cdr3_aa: CASSSRGGTYNEQFF
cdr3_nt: TGTGCCAGCAGTTCTCGGGGGGGAACCTACAATGAGCAGTTCTTC

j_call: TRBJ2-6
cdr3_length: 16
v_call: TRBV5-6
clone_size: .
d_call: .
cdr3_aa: CASSLVGESGANVLTF
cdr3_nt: TGTGCCAGCAGCTTGGTAGGGGAATCTGGGGCCAACGTCCTGACTTTC

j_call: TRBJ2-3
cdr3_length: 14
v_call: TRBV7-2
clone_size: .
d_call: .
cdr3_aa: CASSLDSNTDTQYF
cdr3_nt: TGTGCCAGCAGCTTAGATTCGAACACAGATACGCAGTATTTT

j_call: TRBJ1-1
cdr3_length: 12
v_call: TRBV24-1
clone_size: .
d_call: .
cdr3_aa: CATSDNWGKAFF
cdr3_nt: TGTGCCACCAGTGATAATTGGGGAAAAGCTTTCTTT

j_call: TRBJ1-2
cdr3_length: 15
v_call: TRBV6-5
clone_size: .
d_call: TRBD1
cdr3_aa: CASSSDRDRNYGYTF
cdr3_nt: TGTGCCAGCAGTTCCGACCGGGACAGGAACTATGGCTACACCTTC

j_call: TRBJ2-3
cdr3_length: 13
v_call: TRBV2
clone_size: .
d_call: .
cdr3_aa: CASSAGPRDTQYF
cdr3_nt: TGTGCCAGCAGTGCGGGACCTCGAGATACGCAGTATTTT

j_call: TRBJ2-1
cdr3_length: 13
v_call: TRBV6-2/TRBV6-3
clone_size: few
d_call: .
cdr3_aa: CASSYSPLDEQFF
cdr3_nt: TGTGCCAGCAGTTACAGCCCTCTTGATGAGCAGTTCTTC

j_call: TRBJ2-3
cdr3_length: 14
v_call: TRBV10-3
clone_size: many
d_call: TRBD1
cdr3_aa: CAISTRTGGDTQYF
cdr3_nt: TGTGCCATCAGTACAAGGACAGGCGGGGATACGCAGTATTTT

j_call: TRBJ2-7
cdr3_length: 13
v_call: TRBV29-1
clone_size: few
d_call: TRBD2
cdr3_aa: CSVARGETYEQYF
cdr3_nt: TGCAGCGTTGCACGGGGGGAAACCTACGAGCAGTACTTC